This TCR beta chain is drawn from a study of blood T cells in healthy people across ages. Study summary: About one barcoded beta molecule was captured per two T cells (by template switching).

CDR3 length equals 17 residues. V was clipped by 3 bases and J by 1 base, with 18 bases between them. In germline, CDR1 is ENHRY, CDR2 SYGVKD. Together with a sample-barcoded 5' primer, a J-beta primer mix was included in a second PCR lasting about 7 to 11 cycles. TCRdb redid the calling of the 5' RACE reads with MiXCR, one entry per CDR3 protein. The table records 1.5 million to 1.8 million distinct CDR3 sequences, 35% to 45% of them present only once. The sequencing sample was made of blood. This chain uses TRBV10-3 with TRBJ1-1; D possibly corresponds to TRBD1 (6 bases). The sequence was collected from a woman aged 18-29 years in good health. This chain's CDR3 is CAISEQDSHLSNTEAFF. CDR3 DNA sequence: TGTGCCATCAGTGAACAGGACAGCCATCTATCGAACACTGAAGCTTTCTTT.